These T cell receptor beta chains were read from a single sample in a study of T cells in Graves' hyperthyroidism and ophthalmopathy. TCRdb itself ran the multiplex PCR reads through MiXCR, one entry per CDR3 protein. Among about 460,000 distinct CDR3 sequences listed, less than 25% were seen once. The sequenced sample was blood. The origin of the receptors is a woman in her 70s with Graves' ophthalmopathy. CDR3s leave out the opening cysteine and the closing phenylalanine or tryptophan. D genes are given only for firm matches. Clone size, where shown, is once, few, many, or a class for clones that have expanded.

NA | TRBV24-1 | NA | ATGASGDTQY
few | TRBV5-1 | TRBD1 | ASSLGQGAQEQY
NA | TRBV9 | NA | ASSALASTYNEQF
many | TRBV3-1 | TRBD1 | ASSHWAGGKDGYT
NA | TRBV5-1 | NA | ASSWRVASSCEQY
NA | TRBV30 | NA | AWSTTGYGYT
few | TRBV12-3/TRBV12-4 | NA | ASSLERTDYGYT
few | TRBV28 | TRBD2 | ASRAGALYEQY
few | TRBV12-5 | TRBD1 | ASGFFKGQIATNEKLF
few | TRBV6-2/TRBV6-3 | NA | ASSSGANNSPLH
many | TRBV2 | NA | ASIRDHQETQY
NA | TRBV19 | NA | ASSIQPNTEAF
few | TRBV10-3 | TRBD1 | AIRATGNDQPQH
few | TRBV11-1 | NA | ASSLDSAQPQH
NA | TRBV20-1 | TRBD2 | SARPGLLGPDTQY
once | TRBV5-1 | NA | ASSLAPLERGLHGYT
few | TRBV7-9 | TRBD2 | ASSLQGRLAGYTQY
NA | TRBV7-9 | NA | ASSSQGGLIYGYT